A selection of T cell receptor beta chains follows, all from one sample in a study of ipilimumab plus nivolumab after autologous stem cell transplantation. This table comes from immunoSEQ multiplex PCR, and its TCRdb copy is limited to in-frame clones, with some not included. Seen here are fewer than 85,000 clones, 65% to 85% observed once, and the top ten hold 2% to 2.5%. Sample: PBMCs, taken in a trial of ipilimumab plus nivolumab as post-transplant consolidation. Receptors originate from a male donor with diffuse large B-cell lymphoma. Each CDR3 is given with its conserved first and last residue. D genes are given only for firm matches. Only some rows state a clone size, as once, few, many or a class for expanded clones.

cdr3_aa cdr3_nt d_call j_call clone_size v_call
CASSSTGRSDEQYF TGTGCCAGCAGCTCGACAGGGCGGTCGGACGAGCAGTACTTC TRBD1 TRBJ2-7 . TRBV11-3
CASGYGTDEQYF TGTGCTAGTGGATACGGGACGGACGAGCAGTACTTC . TRBJ2-7 . TRBV12-5
CATSVVENQPQHF TGTGCCACCAGCGTGGTAGAAAATCAGCCCCAGCATTTT . TRBJ1-5 . TRBV15
CASSIRQGVDRNYGYTF TGTGCCAGCAGCATCCGACAGGGGGTTGACAGGAACTATGGCTACACCTTC TRBD1 TRBJ1-2 . TRBV7-2
CASSESQGTYNEQFF TGTGCCAGCAGCGAATCACAGGGAACCTACAATGAGCAGTTCTTC . TRBJ2-1 . TRBV6-5
CASSPGASNEKLFF TGTGCCAGCTCTCCAGGGGCTTCGAATGAAAAACTGTTTTTT . TRBJ1-4 . TRBV18
CASSPRTGERSGNTIYF TGTGCCAGCAGCCCCAGAACGGGGGAGAGGAGCGGAAACACCATATATTTT . TRBJ1-3 once TRBV7-9
CASSQEARSAGVQPQHF TGCGCCAGCAGCCAAGAGGCGAGGTCGGCAGGCGTTCAGCCCCAGCATTTT . TRBJ1-5 . TRBV4-1
CASSFARGLNQPQHF TGTGCCAGCAGCTTCGCCAGGGGGCTCAATCAGCCCCAGCATTTT TRBD1 TRBJ1-5 once TRBV7-8
CASSLISGGGADTQYF TGTGCCAGCAGCTTAATAAGCGGGGGCGGGGCAGATACGCAGTATTTT TRBD2 TRBJ2-3 . TRBV7-3
CAISEVATGGTDTQYF TGTGCCATCAGTGAGGTTGCGACAGGGGGAACAGATACGCAGTATTTT TRBD1 TRBJ2-3 . TRBV10-3
CASSLRQSSYNEQFF TGTGCCAGCAGCTTACGGCAAAGCTCCTACAATGAGCAGTTCTTC . TRBJ2-1 . TRBV7-3
CAWSSLLGYTF TGTGCCTGGAGTTCGCTACTTGGCTACACCTTC . TRBJ1-2 few TRBV30
CASSAWTLTGVISEQYF TGTGCCAGCAGTGCATGGACGCTTACAGGGGTTATTTCCGAGCAGTACTTC TRBD1 TRBJ2-7 few TRBV2
CAIYGTHGYTF TGTGCCATTTATGGGACCCATGGCTACACCTTC . TRBJ1-2 . TRBV19
CASSLQGARTDTQYF TGTGCCAGCAGCCTACAGGGGGCTCGCACAGATACGCAGTATTTT TRBD1 TRBJ2-3 . TRBV5-4
CASSLKGGGFGETQYF TGTGCCAGCAGCTTAAAAGGGGGGGGCTTTGGAGAGACCCAGTACTTC . TRBJ2-5 few TRBV7-2
CASSLESSGSPQYF TGTGCCAGCAGCTTAGAAAGCTCAGGATCGCCGCAGTACTTC . TRBJ2-7 . TRBV7-9
CASSLGTGANTEAFF TGTGCCAGCAGCTTAGGGACAGGGGCGAACACTGAAGCTTTCTTT TRBD1 TRBJ1-1 . TRBV7-2
CASSPFGGSQETQYF TGTGCCAGCAGCCCATTCGGGGGAAGCCAAGAGACCCAGTACTTC . TRBJ2-5 . TRBV9
CASSLEPELYNSPLHF TGCGCCAGCAGCTTGGAGCCAGAGCTCTATAATTCACCCCTCCACTTT . TRBJ1-6 few TRBV5-1
CASSLTGANYGYTF TGTGCCAGCAGTTTAACGGGTGCGAACTATGGCTACACCTTC . TRBJ1-2 . TRBV27
CASSLTVANTGELFF TGCGCCAGCAGCTTGACAGTGGCTAACACCGGGGAGCTGTTTTTT . TRBJ2-2 . TRBV5-1
CASSYLVGDTQYF TGTGCCAGCAGCTATCTTGTGGGAGATACGCAGTATTTT . TRBJ2-3 . TRBV5-5
CASSESTRGLSYGYTF TGTGCCAGCAGTGAATCGACCCGGGGGCTTAGCTATGGCTACACCTTC . TRBJ1-2 few TRBV6-1
CASSTLRGQGHGYTF TGTGCCAGCAGTACACTCAGGGGGCAAGGACATGGCTACACCTTC TRBD1 TRBJ1-2 . TRBV11-2
CASSELVLVHEQFF TGTGCCAGCAGTGAATTGGTACTAGTTCATGAGCAGTTCTTC . TRBJ2-1 . TRBV2
CASRRTGALNTEAFF TGTGCCAGCAGAAGGACAGGGGCCCTGAACACTGAAGCTTTCTTT TRBD1 TRBJ1-1 few TRBV6-6
CASSLAIRRYSPLHF TGCGCCAGCAGCTTGGCCATTAGAAGGTATTCACCCCTCCACTTT . TRBJ1-6 few TRBV5-1
CASSSREVLGRGAFF TGTGCCAGCAGTTCCAGAGAAGTCCTAGGGCGCGGGGCTTTCTTT . TRBJ1-1 . TRBV6-5
CASGRGTSGYEQYF TGTGCCAGCGGTCGTGGGACTAGCGGTTACGAGCAGTACTTC TRBD2 TRBJ2-7 . TRBV5-6
CASSTGTGSETQYF TGTGCCAGTAGTACCGGGACAGGGTCCGAGACCCAGTACTTC TRBD1 TRBJ2-5 . TRBV19
CASSLFSDPYEQYF TGTGCCAGCAGCTTATTTAGCGATCCCTACGAGCAGTACTTC . TRBJ2-7 . TRBV11-1
CAWSIANFDTQYF TGTGCCTGGAGTATAGCGAACTTTGATACGCAGTATTTT . TRBJ2-3 . TRBV30
CASSLSGRTWRGYTF TGTGCCAGCAGCTTGTCCGGCCGTACGTGGCGTGGCTACACCTTC . TRBJ1-2 . TRBV5-6
CASSHRDSNEKLFF TGCGCCAGCAGCCACAGGGATTCTAATGAAAAACTGTTTTTT . TRBJ1-4 . TRBV5-1
CASRSPPTDTQYF TGTGCCAGTAGGTCCCCGCCCACAGATACGCAGTATTTT . TRBJ2-3 . TRBV19
CASSRKTGGGNVLTF TGTGCCAGCAGCCGAAAGACAGGGGGTGGCAACGTCCTGACTTTC TRBD1 TRBJ2-6 . TRBV7-2
CASSSRTGKETQYF TGTGCCAGCAGTTCCCGGACAGGGAAAGAGACCCAGTACTTC TRBD1 TRBJ2-5 . TRBV6-1
CASRATGSYEQYF TGTGCCAGCAGAGCGACAGGGTCCTACGAGCAGTACTTC TRBD1 TRBJ2-7 . TRBV2
CASSPGTGPYGYTF TGTGCCAGCAGCCCGGGGACGGGACCCTATGGCTACACCTTC . TRBJ1-2 . TRBV5-8
CSVARDSDEQFF TGCAGCGTTGCACGGGACAGCGATGAGCAGTTCTTC TRBD1 TRBJ2-1 . TRBV29-1
CASSLRRPNNLRSDTQYF TGTGCCAGCAGCTTGAGGAGACCCAACAACTTACGGTCAGATACGCAGTATTTT . TRBJ2-3 . TRBV5-6
CASSSSVGDQSHEQYF TGTGCCAGCAGCTCTAGTGTGGGGGACCAGAGCCACGAGCAGTACTTC . TRBJ2-7 . TRBV7-8
CASRPGTGVIYEQYF TGTGCCAGTAGACCCGGGACAGGGGTTATCTACGAGCAGTACTTC TRBD1 TRBJ2-7 . TRBV19
CASSGWYAYEQYF TGTGCCAGCAGTGGATGGTACGCCTACGAGCAGTACTTC . TRBJ2-7 . TRBV6-1
CASSEVGGASNEKLFF TGTGCCAGCAGTGAAGTCGGGGGGGCATCTAATGAAAAACTGTTTTTT . TRBJ1-4 . TRBV6-1
CASSYGSGYNEQFF TGTGCCAGCAGTTACGGCTCGGGCTACAATGAGCAGTTCTTC . TRBJ2-1 . TRBV6-5
CASSARQTPGGYTF TGTGCCAGTAGTGCCCGACAGACCCCGGGGGGCTACACCTTC . TRBJ1-2 . TRBV19
CASGRGLAGVSTDTQYF TGTGCTAGTGGCCGGGGACTAGCGGGGGTTAGCACAGATACGCAGTATTTT TRBD2 TRBJ2-3 . TRBV12-5
CASSGNGLGPLHF TGTGCCAGCAGCGGAAACGGTTTAGGACCCCTCCACTTT . TRBJ1-6 . TRBV5-6
CASSPTGGQPQHF TGTGCCAGCAGCCCGACTGGGGGTCAGCCCCAGCATTTT . TRBJ1-5 . TRBV7-2
CASRKGGGETQYF TGTGCCAGCAGAAAAGGGGGTGGAGAGACCCAGTACTTC . TRBJ2-5 . TRBV11-2